This TCR beta chain was captured by sequencing in a study of memory CD4+ T cells and cytomegalovirus serostatus (dated by TCRdb to between 2018 and 2020). Describing the broader study: A total of some 33 healthy Belgian adults, of whom 9 were CMV seropositive and approximately 25 were CMV seronegative, were included in the cohort. The study sequenced CD4+ memory TCRbeta repertoires of a Belgian cohort with known cytomegalovirus serostatus to replicate a published TCR-based CMV serostatus classifier. The paper as a whole reports these results and caveats: Only CD4+CD45RO+ memory cells were sequenced, in contrast to the original study, which included naive and memory CD4+ and CD8+ populations. For CMV serostatus prediction, a median bootstrapped AUC of 0.95 was reached with the original framework, and a median bootstrapped AUC of approximately 0.92 was reached with a US-trained random forest. The results were interpreted as suggesting that the CMV-associated TCR signature is mostly present in the CD4+ memory repertoire. Of roughly 170 previously reported CMV-associated TCRbeta sequences, 67 appeared in the CD4+ memory repertoires, each in one to five individuals. On the Belgian cohort, the classifier built on the original framework reached a median bootstrapped AUC of approximately 0.95, with a 95% CI of 0.76-1.00.

In the germline V gene, CDR1 corresponds to SGHVS and CDR2 to FNYEAQ. For this chain, trimming is 2 bases at the V end and 3 bases at the J end, and the number of junction bases without a gene match is 4. Measured from the cysteine to the phenylalanine, the CDR3 is 15 residues long. The retained sequence is limited to the CDR3, 45 bases, with the frame set at the first base. Single viable CD3+CD4+CD8-CD45RO+ cells were sorted as memory CD4+ T cells on a FACSAria II. To determine CMV serostatus, a Roche Elecsys assay was used that detects serum IgG against CMV pp150, pp28, p38 and p52. After thawing, total CD4+ T cells were enriched by positive selection with CD4 magnetic microbeads. The samples came from a separate study whose specific focus was interrogating the CD4+ T cell memory repertoire. Peripheral blood mononuclear cells were isolated and cryopreserved according to standard operating procedures, and serum was kept at -80 degrees C. CD3-PerCP (BW264/56), CD4-APC (RPA-T4), CD45RO-PE (UCHT1) and CD8-Pacific Orange (3B5) antibodies were used for staining, and non-viable cells were excluded with Sytox blue.

Genomic DNA was extracted from sorted cells with the Quick-DNA Microprep Kit. Amplification of TCRbeta DNA was done with the immunoSEQ hsTCRbeta kit, following the protocol from the manufacturer. An Illumina MiSeq instrument was used to sequence the TCRbeta libraries. The study's processing was this. Following removal of out-of-frame sequences, a few million distinct TCRbeta sequences were retained, with an average of around 70,000 per individual. Each individual was scored according to the count of 160 or so previously reported CMV-associated TCRbeta sequences and the total productive distinct TCRbeta count. A beta-binomial model was reimplemented in Python, and random forests from scikit-learn, run with default parameters, were trained on data from the US cohort. Classifier performance on the Belgian cohort was reported as the median AUC with percentile confidence intervals calculated over 10,000 bootstrap iterations. In its TCRdb copy, this immuneACCESS table keeps in-frame sequences only and misses some clones. Where compared with another copy, unresolved V genes explain less than half of these, and the others have no known cause. From that table come the V and J calls and clone size; the DNA was used to work out D and trimming. For this sample there are some 57,000 clones; roughly 80% appear just once. The top ten clonotypes cover 0.82% of the sample.

With regard to this clone: What antigen it recognizes has not been identified. Qualities for individual bases were not recorded, and no much larger clone is one base off.

This TCR derives from an adult in good health and CMV-seronegative. The V and J segments used are TRBV7-6 and TRBJ1-5; 7 bases in between match TRBD1. Sequencing input: memory CD4+ T cells from blood. The encoded CDR3 is CASSLRQGYNQPQHF. The bases are TGTGCCAGCAGCTTAAGACAGGGCTACAATCAGCCCCAGCATTTT.